This TCR beta chain was documented in a study of PD-1 blockade in classical Hodgkin lymphoma. Broader study findings: Complete responders entered with baseline diversity on par with newly diagnosed patients, the results showed. Whereas CD4+ TCR diversity had risen significantly by C4D1, CD8+ TCR diversity had not.

To note about this clone: As yet, its antigen is unknown.

Time point described: cycle 4 day 1 (C4D1), after more than 5 weeks of nivolumab. Every patient had relapsed following autologous stem cell transplantation, and cohorts differed in brentuximab vedotin exposure. Magnetic negative selection served to purify CD4+ T cells out of PBMCs that had been thawed. Method: immunoSEQ multiplex PCR; TCRdb's copy keeps in-frame clones and lacks some. The sample includes about 22,000 clones, around three quarters of them seen just once. Sequencing was performed on CD4+ T cells from blood, taken before the fourth cycle of nivolumab. The sequence was collected from a human donor with classical Hodgkin lymphoma.

In DNA, the CDR3 is TGTGCCAGCAGCTCTTCGACAGGACAGCCCCAGCATTTT. This gives the protein CASSSSTGQPQHF. This sequence joins TRBV7-9 and TRBJ1-5, with a possible D match to TRBD1 (6 bases). The germline gives CDR1 SEHNR, CDR2 FQNEAQ (reference sequence). This CDR3 spans 13 amino acids. V lost 4 bases and J lost 7, with 11 bases in between.